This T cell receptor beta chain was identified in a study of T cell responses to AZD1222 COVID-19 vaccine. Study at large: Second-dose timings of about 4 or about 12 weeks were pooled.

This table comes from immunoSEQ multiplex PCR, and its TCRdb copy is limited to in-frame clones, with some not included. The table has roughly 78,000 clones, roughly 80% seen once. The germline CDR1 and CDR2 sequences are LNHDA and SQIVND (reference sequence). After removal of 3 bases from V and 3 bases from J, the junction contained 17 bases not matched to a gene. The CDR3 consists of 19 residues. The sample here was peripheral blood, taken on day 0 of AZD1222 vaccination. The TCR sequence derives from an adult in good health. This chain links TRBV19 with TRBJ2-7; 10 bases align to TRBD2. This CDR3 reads CASSMSGGRLAGAFYEQYF. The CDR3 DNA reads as TGTGCCAGTAGTATGAGCGGTGGGAGGCTAGCGGGAGCCTTCTACGAGCAGTACTTC.